This T cell receptor (beta chain) was sequenced in a study of cytomegalovirus exposure and HLA in healthy donors. The junction had 6 bases not matched to a gene; V was cut back by 6 bases and J by 4 bases. Looked up from germline, CDR1 is MDHEN and CDR2 is SYDVKM. This CDR3 has 14 amino acids. At sampling all donors were nominally healthy, likely with unrecorded immune exposures. A multiplex PCR was run with 60 Vbeta primers and 13 Jbeta primers. Per the study methods: Roughly 80 million unique TCR beta chains, around 11 million of them shared, were counted by a later analysis. The data were produced by immunoSEQ multiplex PCR, yet TCRdb's version contains in-frame clones alone and is incomplete. From that table come the V and J calls and clone size; the DNA was used to work out D and trimming. This table holds about 150,000 clones, under 80% found once. Regarding this clone: The antigen is unknown.

Whole-study results and caveats: Usually a TCR sequence was rare, but some public TCRs were found in many donors. Later analysis showed TCR association rates varying by HLA locus, highest for DRB1 and lowest for HLA-C.

This chain links TRBV28 with TRBJ2-5, with TRBD1 identical over 9 bases. The sequenced sample was PBMCs. This sequence originates from a woman aged 25 to 39 in good health and CMV-seronegative. The CDR3 protein is CASSPGQGPETQYF. The CDR3 nucleotides read TGTGCCAGCAGCCCAGGACAGGGGCCAGAGACCCAGTACTTC. The whole variable domain, filled in from reference TRBV28 and TRBJ2-5, reads DVKVTQSSRYLVKRTGEKVFLECVQDMDHENMFWYRQDPGLGLRLIYFSYDVKMKEKGDIPEGYSVSREKKERFSLILESASTNQTSMYLCASSPGQGPETQYFGPGTRLLVL.